Each of the 19 T cell receptor beta chains below was sequenced from the same sample in a study of response to subunit inactivated influenza vaccine. Each CDR3 protein gets one entry after TCRdb re-called the RT-PCR reads with MiXCR. The sample lists 500,000 to 600,000 distinct CDR3 sequences, 12% occurring once. The sample was PBMCs from blood, taken on the day of vaccination. The source of these receptors is a man aged 45-65 years who received an inactivated influenza vaccine.

This clonotype occurred a few times. This sequence joins TRBV5-5 and TRBJ2-7; TRBD1 is a possible D gene (6 bases). V was pared by 0 bases and J by 5 bases, with 15 bases between. This CDR3 has 15 residues. Per germline, CDR1 SGHKS and CDR2 YYEKEE (reference sequence). The CDR3 coding sequence is TGTGCCAGCAGCTTGGCCCCTTTGGGGGCGAACGAGCAGTACTTC. This translates into CASSLAPLGANEQYF.

This clonotype was detected ten times or more. The V gene is TRBV7-9, the J gene TRBJ2-7; TRBD2 agrees at 7 bases. The CDR3 sequence is 14 residues long. Germline V gene data show CDR1 as SEHNR and CDR2 as FQNEAQ (reference sequence). V shed 5 bases and J 3 bases; nucleotides not matched to a gene: 7. In nucleotides, the CDR3 is TGTGCCAGCAGCGCGACAGCGGGACTCTACGAGCAGTACTTC. Encoded protein: CASSATAGLYEQYF.

This rearrangement joins TRBV5-1 to TRBJ2-6, with a possible D match to TRBD2 (6 bases). The CDR3 is 17 amino acids. Germline-derived CDR1 and CDR2 are SGHRS and YFSETQ. V was clipped by 5 bases and J by 2 bases, with 17 bases between them. This CDR3 is CASRDRSAGTGANVLTF. CDR3 nucleotides: TGCGCCAGCAGGGACCGAAGTGCGGGGACTGGGGCCAACGTCCTGACTTTC.

This clonotype appeared a few times. The V call is TRBV15, the J call TRBJ2-1, with 7 positions matching TRBD1. The germline gives CDR1 LNHNV, CDR2 YYDKDF (reference sequence). With 8 bases clipped from V and 3 bases from J, the junction kept 1 base outside the gene matches. The CDR3 is 12 amino acids. Here the CDR3 reads CATGDSYNEQFF. The CDR3 DNA reads TGTGCCACCGGGGACAGCTACAATGAGCAGTTCTTC.

The V and J genes are TRBV7-6 and TRBJ2-5, with D tentatively TRBD1 (5 bases). CDR3 length: 17 amino acids. V lost 4 bases and J 5 bases, leaving 23 bases between the germline ends. Germline lookup yields CDR1 SGHVS and CDR2 FNYEAQ. In DNA, the CDR3 is TGTGCCAGCAGCTCCCAAATAAGACAGACCGCCTGGGAGACCCAGTACTTC. Protein: CASSSQIRQTAWETQYF.

This clonotype was seen ten or more times. V gene TRBV6-1 combines with J gene TRBJ1-5; D is ambiguous. V was trimmed by 5 bases and J by 6 bases, leaving 20 bases between them. The CDR3 sequence is 16 residues long. The germline CDR1 and CDR2 sequences are MNHNS and SASEGT. In nucleotides, the CDR3 is TGTGCCAGCAGTCCCCCACCAAAATACCGGGGTCAGCCCCAGCATTTT. Protein product: CASSPPPKYRGQPQHF.

The genes are TRBV29-1 and TRBJ1-1; possible D gene TRBD1, 6 bases. The CDR3 sequence is 14 residues long. Germline CDR1 and CDR2: SQVTM and ANQGSEA. The V end lost 6 bases, the J end lost 0 bases, and 14 bases lay between the germline ends. CDR3 protein: CSVQGVGMNTEAFF. The CDR3 nucleotides read TGCAGCGTACAGGGTGTAGGAATGAACACTGAAGCTTTCTTT. Complete variable domain (other parts from reference TRBV29-1 and TRBJ1-1): SAVISQKPSRDICQRGTSLTIQCQVDSQVTMMFWYRQQPGQSLTLIATANQGSEATYESGFVIDKFPISRPNLTFSTLTVSNMSPEDSSIYLCSVQGVGMNTEAFFGQGTRLTVV.

At least ten counts were recorded for this clonotype. The J gene is TRBJ2-7, the V gene TRBV6-2 or TRBV6-3; the D is unclear. This CDR3 region has 13 residues. CDR1 and CDR2 from the germline V gene are MNHEY and SVGEGT. V lost 9 bases and J 3 bases, leaving 15 bases between the germline ends. This CDR3 is CASTTSPSYEQYF. The CDR3 DNA sequence: TGTGCCAGTACCACATCGCCCAGCTACGAGCAGTACTTC.

In its sample, this clonotype was seen many times. This sequence joins TRBV4-2 and TRBJ1-5; D unclear. This CDR3 is built from 15 residues. Trimming cost V 0 bases and J 1 base, with 7 bases left between them. Germline V lookup: CDR1 LGHNA, CDR2 YNFKEQ. For the CDR3, the DNA is TGTGCCAGCAGCCAAGAGTCACAGAGCAATCAGCCCCAGCATTTT. Translation: CASSQESQSNQPQHF.

The rearrangement links TRBV5-6 to TRBJ1-1, with 11 bases lining up with TRBD1. Trimming cost V 3 bases and J 10 bases; bases outside gene matches: 2. The V gene's germline CDR1 is SGHDT and CDR2 YYEEEE. The CDR3 is made up of 12 amino acids. This CDR3 is CASSYGTGGAFF. CDR3 DNA sequence: TGTGCCAGCAGCTACGGGACAGGGGGAGCTTTCTTT.

Only a few counts were recorded for this clonotype. V is TRBV7-9 and J is TRBJ1-2; D perhaps matches TRBD1 (5 bases). V lost 6 bases, J lost 4 bases, and 12 bases lay in between. The CDR3 consists of 13 residues. Germline V gives CDR1 SEHNR, CDR2 FQNEAQ (reference sequence). The CDR3 protein is CASRRDGPYGYTF. The CDR3 DNA is TGTGCCAGCAGACGGGACGGGCCCTATGGCTACACCTTC.

A few counts support this clonotype. The V and J genes are TRBV13 and TRBJ2-7, with TRBD1 matching over 9 bases. The J segment lost 2 bases and the V segment lost 5 bases, leaving 7 bases of the junction unmatched. The CDR3 is 15 amino acids. Germline-derived CDR1 and CDR2 are PRHDT and FYEKMQ (reference sequence). CDR3 bases: TGTGCCAGCAGCGTGACAGGGGGGTCCACCTACGAGCAGTACTTC. Its translation: CASSVTGGSTYEQYF.

The rearrangement joins TRBV6-5 to TRBJ2-1, with D perhaps given as TRBD1 or TRBD2 (5 bases each). This CDR3 contains 16 residues. Between the trimmed V and J ends, which lost 2 bases and 7 bases, there was a span of 18 bases. Germline CDR1 and CDR2: MNHEY and SVGAGI. The CDR3 bases are TGTGCCAGCAGTTACCGCGGCCCGGACGAGGGGAATGAGCAGTTCTTC. Its protein product is CASSYRGPDEGNEQFF.

This clonotype was recorded at least ten times. The chain combines TRBV7-2 with TRBJ1-5; 7 bases agree with TRBD1. The length of the CDR3 is 15 residues. Germline V gives CDR1 SGHTA, CDR2 FQGNSA. After removal of 5 bases from V and 1 base from J, the junction contained 5 bases not matched to a gene. The DNA of the CDR3 is TGTGCCAGCAGCCTGACAGGGTCGAGCAATCAGCCCCAGCATTTT. Protein: CASSLTGSSNQPQHF.

The table lists this clonotype with many counts. A much larger clone differs from this one at a single base, so this may be a read error. In nucleotides, the CDR3 is TGTGCCAGCAGCGCCACCTACGAGCAGTACTTC. The encoded protein is CASSATYEQYF. The chain carries TRBV11-2 and TRBJ2-7; D not certain. Trimming pared 5 bases from V and 2 bases from J, leaving 4 bases between. This CDR3 is 11 amino acids long. Per germline, CDR1 SGHAT and CDR2 FQNNGV.

This clonotype was seen a handful of times. V gene TRBV29-1 combines with J gene TRBJ2-1; 13 bases fit TRBD2. V trimming: 2 bases; J trimming: 0 bases; junction bases outside the gene matches: 4. Germline V gene sequence: CDR1 SQVTM, CDR2 ANQGSEA. This CDR3 region has 17 residues. The CDR3 protein is CSVERGLAGSSYNEQFF. CDR3 DNA sequence: TGCAGCGTTGAAAGGGGACTAGCGGGAAGCTCCTACAATGAGCAGTTCTTC.

This clonotype occurred a few times. The gene calls are TRBV29-1 and TRBJ2-1, with 8 bases lining up with TRBD1. The CDR3 extends over 16 amino acids. Trimming removed 2 bases from V and 1 base from J; junction bases left unmatched: 7. Germline V CDR1 and CDR2: SQVTM, ANQGSEA. The CDR3, as DNA: TGCAGCGTTGAAACCCACAGGGGGAGGTCCTACAATGAGCAGTTCTTC. It specifies CSVETHRGRSYNEQFF.

The V call is TRBV7-8, the J call TRBJ2-7; TRBD1 matches 10 bases. J gave up 4 bases and V 4 bases, and 13 bases lay outside the gene matches. The CDR3 is made up of 17 amino acids. Germline V gene data show CDR1 as SGHVS and CDR2 as FQNEAQ. In DNA form, the CDR3 reads TGTGCCAGCAGCTCCTGGACAGGGGGGAGCCCGCCTTACGAGCAGTACTTC. Amino acids: CASSSWTGGSPPYEQYF.

This clonotype occurred many times. The V gene is TRBV6-5, the J gene TRBJ2-2; D possibly uses TRBD1 or TRBD2 (5 bases each). The CDR3 extends over 14 amino acids. Trimming took off 2 bases at V and 3 bases at J, with 7 bases between the two ends. Germline CDR1 is MNHEY and CDR2 is SVGAGI. CDR3 protein: CASSYRGDTGELFF. The CDR3 bases are TGTGCCAGCAGTTACAGGGGAGACACCGGGGAGCTGTTTTTT.